This is a list of T cell receptor beta chains from one sample in a study of Ad26.COV2.S vaccination and SARS-CoV-2 variants. Sequenced by immunoSEQ multiplex PCR; TCRdb stores in-frame clones only, minus some. There are about 250,000 clones in the sample; approximately 89% occur only once, and 3% to 4% lies in the top ten. Source: peripheral blood, taken in a trial of Ad26.COV2.S vaccine versus placebo. These TCRs come from a person between 18 and 59 years old who received the Ad26.COV2.S COVID-19 vaccine or a placebo. The CDR3 runs from the conserved cysteine through the conserved F or W. The order of the fields is D gene, V gene, clone size, J gene, CDR3 length, CDR3 DNA, CDR3 protein. The D gene is left open where the match is weak. The size entry is marked missing in some rows and otherwise reads once, few, many or a size class.

>-|TRBV28|-|TRBJ1-1|12
TGTGCCAGCAGTTTGGTTTTCACTGAAGCTTTCTTT
CASSLVFTEAFF
>-|TRBV6-5|-|TRBJ2-7|13
TGTGCCAGCACCGGGAGAGCCAACTACGAGCAGTACTTC
CASTGRANYEQYF
>-|TRBV5-6|few|TRBJ1-1|13
TGTGCCAGCAGCTTGGGCTGGAACACTGAAGCTTTCTTT
CASSLGWNTEAFF
>TRBD1|TRBV6-5|few|TRBJ1-4|15
TGTGCCAGCAGTTACAGGGGGCGAACTAATGAAAAACTGTTTTTT
CASSYRGRTNEKLFF
>TRBD1|TRBV5-1|-|TRBJ1-4|15
TGCGCCAGCAGCTTGGAAGACAGGGGGCGCGTGAAACTGTTTTTT
CASSLEDRGRVKLFF
>-|TRBV7-2|-|TRBJ1-5|15
TGTGCCAGCAGCTTGTGGACCGGCGGCAATCAGCCCCAGCATTTT
CASSLWTGGNQPQHF
>TRBD2|TRBV7-2|-|TRBJ2-5|15
TGTGCCAGCAGCTTAACTAGCGGGATACAAGAGACCCAGTACTTC
CASSLTSGIQETQYF
>-|TRBV3-1/TRBV3-2|-|TRBJ2-1|13
TGTGCCAGCAGGGCCGAGGGGACGGATGAGCAGTTCTTC
CASRAEGTDEQFF
>TRBD1|TRBV2|-|TRBJ1-6|15
TGTGCCAGCAGGGGTGGGACAGGGGGCTTTACACCCCTCCACTTT
CASRGGTGGFTPLHF
>-|TRBV11-3|-|TRBJ2-5|16
TGTGCCAGCAGCTTTGAAGGCCCAGGGCCCCAAGAGACCCAGTACTTC
CASSFEGPGPQETQYF
>-|TRBV5-1|-|TRBJ1-3|15
TGCGCCAGCAGCCCCCAGGGGTGGTCTGGAAACACCATATATTTT
CASSPQGWSGNTIYF
>-|TRBV7-3|-|TRBJ2-1|13
TGTGCCAGCAGCTTTCGAGGCAACAATGAGCAGTTCTTC
CASSFRGNNEQFF
>-|TRBV2|-|TRBJ2-5|12
TGTGCCAGCAGCCCGGGACTGACGACCCAGTACTTC
CASSPGLTTQYF
>-|TRBV30|-|TRBJ2-1|13
TGTGCCTGGCTAAAAGAGGGAAGGAATGAGCAGTTCTTC
CAWLKEGRNEQFF
>TRBD1|TRBV11-3|-|TRBJ2-6|16
TGTGCCAGCAGCTTCGGGACAGGGGTTGGGGCCAACGTCCTGACTTTC
CASSFGTGVGANVLTF
>-|TRBV6-5|-|TRBJ2-3|14
TGTGCCAGCAGACGTACAGGGTCCACAGATACGCAGTATTTT
CASRRTGSTDTQYF
>-|TRBV27|-|TRBJ2-7|16
TGTGCCAGCAGTTTATCGAGGGGACGGTTGACCTACGAGCAGTACTTC
CASSLSRGRLTYEQYF
>-|TRBV7-8|-|TRBJ2-1|16
TGTGCCAGCAGCCCTAGAGGTCCGAGCTCCTACAATGAGCAGTTCTTC
CASSPRGPSSYNEQFF
>-|TRBV7-3|-|TRBJ1-1|13
TGTGCCAGCAGCCTCACAGGCGGTGCTGAAGCTTTCTTT
CASSLTGGAEAFF
>-|TRBV12-3/TRBV12-4|-|TRBJ1-1|12
TGTGCCAGCAGTTTTTTGAACACTGAAGCTTTCTTT
CASSFLNTEAFF
>TRBD1|TRBV5-1|-|TRBJ2-1|15
TGCGCCAGCAGCTTCTCACCGACAGGGGTCAATGAGCAGTTCTTC
CASSFSPTGVNEQFF
>-|TRBV24-1|-|TRBJ2-1|12
TGTGCCACCAGCAACCCTAGTGGTGAGCAGTTCTTC
CATSNPSGEQFF